The 28 T cell receptor beta chains presented below share a single source sample, sequenced in a study of kidney transplant recipient with SARS-CoV-2 infection. Via MiXCR, TCRdb re-called the reads, giving one row per CDR3 protein. The sample has 200,000 to 300,000 distinct CDR3 sequences, 25% to 35% seen once; the top ten hold about 7%. The sample was a blood sample, taken at baseline and on day 111 from a kidney transplant recipient. The receptor set was obtained from a male patient aged 30 to 39 who had COVID-19 and was a kidney transplant recipient. Among the T cells, some may be from the graft donor.

Turning to this clonotype: This may be a read error: a much more frequent sequence differs by one nucleotide. This chain links TRBV16 with TRBJ1-2, with D unclear. V was clipped by 7 bases and J by 4 bases, with 25 bases between them. The germline gives CDR1 KGHSY, CDR2 FQNENV. The CDR3 has 17 residues. The CDR3 DNA follows: TGTGCCAGCAACGCAATACGGGTCGTTAGAAAGACCTATGGCTACACCTTC. This encodes CASNAIRVVRKTYGYTF.

This clonotype was seen ten or more times. This chain uses TRBV19 with TRBJ1-1; 8 bases align to TRBD1. CDR3 length: 13 residues. Unmatched junction bases numbered 4, after V lost 5 bases and J lost 5 bases. Germline loops: CDR1 LNHDA, CDR2 SQIVND (reference sequence). The CDR3 bases are TGTGCCAGTAGTCCGCGGACAGGGACTGAAGCTTTCTTT. This encodes CASSPRTGTEAFF.

As to this clonotype: A much larger clone lies one base from this, so it may be a read error. The rearrangement joins TRBV6-5 to TRBJ1-3, with D possibly TRBD1 on 6 matching bases. Per germline, CDR1 MNHEY and CDR2 SVGAGI. The CDR3 sequence is 14 residues long. Trimming pared 5 bases from V and 3 bases from J, leaving 11 bases between. The CDR3 loop reads CASSTAGDGNTIYF. The CDR3 DNA is TGTGCCAGCAGTACAGCAGGGGATGGAAACACCATATATTTT.

The sample holds many counts of this clonotype. CDR3 in amino acids: CASSGYSELGKTYGYTF. In DNA, the CDR3 is TGTGCCAGCAGTGGCTATTCAGAACTGGGAAAGACCTATGGCTACACCTTC. The chain employs TRBV25-1 and TRBJ1-2, with D unclear. This CDR3 contains 17 residues. CDR1 and CDR2 from the germline V gene are MGHDK and SYGVNS. V gave up 4 bases and J gave up 4 bases, with 22 bases separating them.

The sample holds many counts of this clonotype. The chain links TRBV7-9 to TRBJ2-7; D not certain. This CDR3 is 13 amino acids long. Trimming cost V 7 bases and J 3 bases, with 13 bases left between them. Germline CDR1 is SEHNR and CDR2 is FQNEAQ (reference sequence). CDR3 region: CASTLLGNYEQYF. The DNA for the CDR3 is TGTGCCAGCACCCTTTTGGGGAACTACGAGCAGTACTTC.

This sequence joins TRBV7-6 and TRBJ2-5, with 7 bases lining up with TRBD2. CDR3 length: 17 residues. V gave up 5 bases and J gave up 4 bases; unmatched junction bases: 16. Germline CDR1 is SGHVS and CDR2 is FNYEAQ. CDR3 coding DNA: TGTGCCAGCAGCCCCCTTAAGGGAGGGTGGGAGCGAGAGACCCAGTACTTC. The encoded protein is CASSPLKGGWERETQYF.

At least ten counts were recorded for this clonotype. V gene TRBV6-5 combines with J gene TRBJ2-7, with D perhaps assigned TRBD1 or TRBD2 (5 bases each). The germline CDR1 and CDR2 sequences are MNHEY and SVGAGI. The V end was cut by 0 bases, the J end by 0 bases, with 15 bases between. The CDR3 extends over 17 amino acids. The CDR3, as DNA: TGTGCCAGCAGTTACTCGATTTCTGGGGGAACCTCCTACGAGCAGTACTTC. It yields the protein CASSYSISGGTSYEQYF.

This clonotype was counted ten times or more. The chain joins TRBV13 to TRBJ2-5, with D perhaps TRBD2 (5 bases). Germline V lookup: CDR1 PRHDT, CDR2 FYEKMQ (reference sequence). The CDR3 is 11 amino acids. The V and J ends lost 2 bases and 9 bases respectively, with 7 bases between them. The chain's CDR3 is CASSLSGAQYF. CDR3 sequence (DNA): TGTGCCAGCAGCTTAAGCGGTGCCCAGTACTTC.

Ten or more counts support this clonotype. The V gene is TRBV6-1, the J gene TRBJ1-4; D is unresolved. V was shortened by 2 bases and J by 8 bases, with 9 bases between the two germline ends. Germline assignment: CDR1 MNHNS and CDR2 SASEGT. The CDR3 runs to 13 residues. Written as DNA, the CDR3 is TGTGCCAGCAGTGAAAGGGTCGAGGAAAAACTGTTTTTT. Amino acid sequence: CASSERVEEKLFF.

The count of this clonotype is one. One base away lies a much larger clone, so this may be a sequencing read error. V is TRBV5-6 and J is TRBJ1-2; D may be TRBD1 (5 bases). The CDR3 sequence is 14 residues long. CDR1 is SGHDT and CDR2 is YYEEEE in the germline V gene. The CDR3 DNA sequence: TGTGCCGGCAGCTTCCCGGGACCCTCGGAGGGCTACACCTTC. Translated, it gives CAGSFPGPSEGYTF.

Many counts were recorded for this clonotype. This sequence joins TRBV4-1 and TRBJ1-5; D gene ambiguous. Trimming took 4 bases from V and 3 from J, leaving 22 bases between them. The CDR3 runs 18 residues. Germline CDR1 and CDR2: MGHRA and YSYEKL. The CDR3 DNA follows: TGCGCCAGCAGCCCTACCCGGTTTCGGAAGGCTGACAATCAGCCCCAGCATTTT. Amino acids: CASSPTRFRKADNQPQHF.

This clonotype was detected many times. V usage is TRBV28 and J usage is TRBJ2-3, with TRBD2 identical over 10 bases. The CDR3 runs to 13 residues. The V segment lost 4 bases and the J segment 6 bases; nucleotides outside the gene matches: 1. CDR1 is MDHEN, CDR2 SYDVKM, per germline. CDR3 protein: CASSSLAGDTQYF. DNA of the CDR3: TGTGCCAGCAGTTCACTAGCGGGGGATACGCAGTATTTT.

Many counts were recorded for this clonotype. The chain couples TRBV4-1 to TRBJ1-2, with a weak D call TRBD1 (6 bases). From germline, CDR1 is MGHRA and CDR2 YSYEKL. V lost 1 base to trimming and J lost 1 base, with 10 bases between them. This CDR3 is 15 amino acids long. CDR3 region: CASSQGDRINYGYTF. In DNA form, the CDR3 reads TGCGCCAGCAGCCAAGGCGACAGGATTAACTATGGCTACACCTTC.

This clonotype was seen ten or more times. The J gene is TRBJ1-2, the V gene TRBV11-3; no definite D call. Germline lookup yields CDR1 SGHNT and CDR2 YENEEA. This CDR3 spans 17 amino acids. V lost 4 bases, J lost 4 bases, and 22 bases lay in between. The chain's CDR3 is CASSWTHDLGKTYGYTF. The CDR3, as DNA: TGTGCCAGCAGCTGGACTCACGATCTCGGAAAGACCTATGGCTACACCTTC.

This clonotype was detected many times. The CDR3 sequence is CASSYRGQVYGYTF. The CDR3 bases are TGTGCCAGCAGTTACCGCGGACAGGTCTATGGCTACACCTTC. The chain joins TRBV6-2 or TRBV6-3 to TRBJ1-2; 7 bases line up with TRBD1. The CDR3 is made up of 14 amino acids. Unmatched junction bases numbered 4, after V lost 2 bases and J lost 4 bases. Germline V gives CDR1 MNHEY, CDR2 SVGEGT.

Remarks on this clonotype: Given a much more abundant clone one base away, this may be a read error. The chain has TRBV18 and TRBJ2-1; 7 nucleotides align to TRBD2. This CDR3 has 16 amino acids. Germline-derived CDR1 and CDR2 are KGHSH and LQKENI. The CDR3 sequence is CASSSPSGGSRNEQFF. CDR3 nucleotides: TGTGCCAGCTCATCACCGTCGGGCGGGAGTCGGAATGAGCAGTTCTTC.

The V call is TRBV7-6, the J call TRBJ1-2; 8 bases fit TRBD1. Germline CDR1 and CDR2: SGHVS and FNYEAQ. With 8 bases clipped from V and 8 bases from J, the junction kept 16 bases outside the gene matches. The CDR3 covers 15 residues. The chain's CDR3 is CASGCTDRGRGGYTF. The DNA of the CDR3 is TGTGCCAGCGGTTGTACCGACAGGGGACGAGGCGGCTACACCTTC.

This clonotype was counted a single time. Being one base from a much bigger clone, this may be a read error. This CDR3 reads CTTPAGRVYNEQFF. The DNA for the CDR3 is TGTACCACCCCGGCAGGGCGGGTCTACAATGAGCAGTTCTTC. This rearrangement joins TRBV19 to TRBJ2-1; tentatively, D is TRBD1 or TRBD2 (5 bases each). The CDR3 contains 14 residues. Germline CDR1 and CDR2: LNHDA and SQIVND (reference sequence).

A note on this clonotype: A much larger clonotype is one base distant, so this may be a read error. Here the CDR3 DNA reads TGTGCCACCTGTCGGGACCCTAGTACCAGAAAGACCTATGGCTACACCTTC. This gives the protein CATCRDPSTRKTYGYTF. The rearrangement joins TRBV24-1 to TRBJ1-2, with a weak D call TRBD1 (5 bases). CDR1 and CDR2 from the germline V gene are KGHDR and SFDVKD. The CDR3 runs to 17 residues. The ends were cut back, 9 bases at V and 4 bases at J, with 26 bases in the middle.

At least ten counts were recorded for this clonotype. The genes are TRBV8-2 and TRBJ1-2. TRBV8-2 is deemed a pseudogene. CDR3 length: 16 residues. The CDR3 region has the DNA TGTGGCAGTGGACGGCGTGATAGCCGAAAGACCTATGGCTACACCTTC. It is translated as CGSGRRDSRKTYGYTF.

As concerns this clonotype: A single base separates this from a much larger clone, so it may be a read error. The chain joins TRBV10-3 to TRBJ2-3, with D unclear. The CDR3 is 13 residues long. Trimming removed 8 bases from V and 4 bases from J, with 13 bases in between. Per germline, CDR1 ENHRY and CDR2 SYGVKD. The CDR3 nucleotides read TGTGCCATCCGGTTCCGAGAACCAGATACGCAGTATTTT. Its protein is CAIRFREPDTQYF.

To note about this clonotype: Being one base from a much bigger clone, this may be a read error. The chain carries TRBV5-4 and TRBJ1-2; no definite D call. CDR1 is SGHNT and CDR2 is YYREEE in the germline V gene (reference sequence). The CDR3 contains 16 residues. The ends were cut back, 7 bases at V and 4 bases at J, with 23 bases in the middle. The CDR3 is CASDSGVPGRTYGYTF. As DNA, the CDR3 is TGTGCCAGCGACTCCGGCGTACCAGGAAGGACCTATGGCTACACCTTC.

As regards this clonotype: A read error may be the cause here, since a much bigger clone is one base away. This CDR3 is missing its conserved last phenylalanine or tryptophan, likely due to a read error. This rearrangement joins TRBV6-9 to TRBJ1-5, with 8 bases lining up with TRBD1. This CDR3 contains 15 residues. The germline gives CDR1 MNHGY, CDR2 SVAAGI. The V gene end was trimmed by 5 bases and the J gene end by 5 bases; junction bases not matched to a gene: 8. CDR3 sequence (DNA): TGTGCCAGCAGTAATTACAGGGGGGCCGATCAGCCCCAGCATTCT. It translates to CASSNYRGADQPQHS.

This clonotype was recorded many times. The CDR3 DNA follows: TGTGCCAGCAGTCAATGGACAGGAGAAACTGGAAACACCATATATTTT. Protein sequence: CASSQWTGETGNTIYF. The chain carries TRBV28 and TRBJ1-3, with 7 bases matching TRBD1. Germline-derived CDR1 and CDR2 are MDHEN and SYDVKM. The CDR3 spans 16 residues. V shed 5 bases, J shed 2 bases, and the junction held 9 bases outside the gene matches.

About this clonotype itself: Its ends do not fully match the called genes, so a read error is possible. The chain uses TRBV5-1 and TRBJ2-3; D is tentatively TRBD1 or TRBD2 (5 bases each). CDR1 SGHRS and CDR2 YFSETQ come from the germline V gene. The CDR3 contains 13 residues. In nucleotides, the CDR3 is TGCGCCAGCAGCTGGTCGGGGCCAGATATGCAGTATTTT. Amino acids: CASSWSGPDMQYF.

This clonotype came up many times. The chain uses TRBV13 and TRBJ2-1, with D possibly being TRBD1 (6 bases). Per germline, CDR1 PRHDT and CDR2 FYEKMQ (reference sequence). The ends were cut back, 0 bases at V and 3 bases at J, with 12 bases in the middle. This CDR3 is built from 16 residues. The CDR3 sequence is CASSLGLGQIYNEQFF. The CDR3 DNA reads as TGTGCCAGCAGCTTAGGCCTTGGACAGATCTACAATGAGCAGTTCTTC.

This clonotype has ten or more counts. The V gene is TRBV12-3 or TRBV12-4, the J gene TRBJ1-5; no definite D call. V was clipped by 4 bases and J by 9 bases, with 16 bases between them. This CDR3 comprises 14 residues. The CDR3 DNA reads TGTGCCAGCAGTTCGGAGGTGATAGGGAGGCCCCAGCATTTT. Amino acid sequence: CASSSEVIGRPQHF.

This clonotype occurred many times. The chain has TRBV7-2 and TRBJ1-5; D is possibly TRBD1 (5 bases). From germline, CDR1 is SGHTA and CDR2 FQGNSA. The CDR3 sequence is 15 residues long. V was clipped by 2 bases and J by 3 bases, with 11 bases between them. The CDR3: CASSLQGNDNQPQHF. The CDR3 DNA follows: TGTGCCAGCAGCTTACAGGGTAACGACAATCAGCCCCAGCATTTT.